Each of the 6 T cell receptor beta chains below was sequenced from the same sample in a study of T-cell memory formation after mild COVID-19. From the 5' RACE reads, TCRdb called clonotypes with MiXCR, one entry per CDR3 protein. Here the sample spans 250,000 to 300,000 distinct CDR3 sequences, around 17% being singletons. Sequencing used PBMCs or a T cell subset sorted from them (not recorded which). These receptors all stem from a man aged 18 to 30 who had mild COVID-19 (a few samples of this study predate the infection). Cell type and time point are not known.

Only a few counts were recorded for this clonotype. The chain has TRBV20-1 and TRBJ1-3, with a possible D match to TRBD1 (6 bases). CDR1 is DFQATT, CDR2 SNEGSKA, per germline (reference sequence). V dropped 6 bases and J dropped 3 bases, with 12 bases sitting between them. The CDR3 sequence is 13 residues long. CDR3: CSAAGAGGNTIYF. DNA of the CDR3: TGCAGTGCAGCAGGGGCCGGTGGAAACACCATATATTTT.

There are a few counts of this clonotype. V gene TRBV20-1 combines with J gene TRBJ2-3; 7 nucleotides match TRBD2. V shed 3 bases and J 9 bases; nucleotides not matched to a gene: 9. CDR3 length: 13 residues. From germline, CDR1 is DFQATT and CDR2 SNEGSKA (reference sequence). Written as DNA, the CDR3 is TGCAGTGCTAGTAACCCGGGGGAGGGAACGCAGTATTTT. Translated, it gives CSASNPGEGTQYF.

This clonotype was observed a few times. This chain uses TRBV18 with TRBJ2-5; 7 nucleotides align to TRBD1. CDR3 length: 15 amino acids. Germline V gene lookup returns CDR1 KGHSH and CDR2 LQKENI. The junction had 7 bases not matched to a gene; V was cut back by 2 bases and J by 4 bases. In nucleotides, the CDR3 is TGTGCCAGCTCACCAGGGGGCGACAGGGTAGAGACCCAGTACTTC. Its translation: CASSPGGDRVETQYF.

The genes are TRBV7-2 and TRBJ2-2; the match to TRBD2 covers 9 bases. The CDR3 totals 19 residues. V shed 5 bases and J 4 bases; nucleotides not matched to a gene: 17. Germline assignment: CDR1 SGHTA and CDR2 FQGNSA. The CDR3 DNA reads TGTGCCAGCAGCCCCCCCCCAGCGGGGGGCAGCGGGGGCACCGGGGAGCTGTTTTTT. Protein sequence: CASSPPPAGGSGGTGELFF.

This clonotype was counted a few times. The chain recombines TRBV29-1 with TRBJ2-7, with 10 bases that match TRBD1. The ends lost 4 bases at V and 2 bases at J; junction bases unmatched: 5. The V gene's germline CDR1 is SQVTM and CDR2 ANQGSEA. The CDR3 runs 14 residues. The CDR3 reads CSVVTGTGAYEQYF. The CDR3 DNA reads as TGCAGCGTTGTCACCGGGACAGGGGCCTACGAGCAGTACTTC.

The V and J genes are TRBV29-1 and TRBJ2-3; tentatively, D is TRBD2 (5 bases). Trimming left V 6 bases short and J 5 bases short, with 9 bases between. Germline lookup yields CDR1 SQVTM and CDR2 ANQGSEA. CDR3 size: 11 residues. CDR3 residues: CSVGVGDTQYF. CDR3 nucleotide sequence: TGCAGCGTGGGAGTTGGAGATACGCAGTATTTT.